The rows below give T cell receptor beta chains drawn from one sample of a study of T cell changes during pregnancy in multiple sclerosis. The method was immunoSEQ multiplex PCR; TCRdb's version includes in-frame clones alone and lacks a portion of them. The table records 40,000 to 55,000 clones, about 90% of them present only once. This specimen consisted of peripheral blood, obtained in the second trimester of pregnancy. The source is a female donor in good health, enrolled as a control in a pregnancy study. CDR3s include the opening cysteine and the closing phenylalanine or tryptophan.

v_gene	j_gene	CDR3aa
TRBV7-7	TRBJ2-1	CASSPGGASYNEQFF
TRBV5-4	TRBJ2-7	CASSLYRDYEQYF
TRBV5-4	TRBJ2-7	CASSLGPTYEQYF
TRBV6-6	TRBJ1-5	CASRRDRERNQPQHF
TRBV30	TRBJ2-2	CAWGQGPGELFF
TRBV12-5	TRBJ1-1	CASGASLGGTEAFF
TRBV19	TRBJ2-7	CASSFWTEDPEQYF
TRBV7-2	TRBJ1-2	CASSRDRGENGYTF
TRBV5-1	TRBJ1-1	CASSPDTNTEAFF
TRBV9	TRBJ2-7	CASSVGWGGTGDHEQYF
TRBV30	TRBJ2-3	CAGNSGRAGGTDTQYF
TRBV29-1	TRBJ1-4	CSVVEGRGREEKLFF
TRBV15	TRBJ1-4	CATSVDRVVYEKLFF
TRBV4-1	TRBJ1-5	CASSQLPGGSNQPQHF
TRBV7-9	TRBJ2-1	CASSPYHEQFF
TRBV27	TRBJ2-5	CASRPPGGQETQYF
TRBV5-6	TRBJ1-2	CASSLPGDYGYTF
TRBV5-1	TRBJ2-2	CASSAGTASTGELFF